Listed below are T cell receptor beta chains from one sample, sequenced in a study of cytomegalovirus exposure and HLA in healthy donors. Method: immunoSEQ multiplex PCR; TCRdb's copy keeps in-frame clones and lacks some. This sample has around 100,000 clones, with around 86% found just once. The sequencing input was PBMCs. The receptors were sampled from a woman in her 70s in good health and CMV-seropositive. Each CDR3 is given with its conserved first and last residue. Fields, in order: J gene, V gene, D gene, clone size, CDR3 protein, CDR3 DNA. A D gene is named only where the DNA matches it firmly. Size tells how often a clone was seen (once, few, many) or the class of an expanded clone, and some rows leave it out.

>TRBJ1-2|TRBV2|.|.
CASSVANGGYTF
TGTGCCAGCAGTGTGGCCAATGGTGGCTACACCTTC
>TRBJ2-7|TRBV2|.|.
CASSVAGNEQYF
TGTGCCAGCAGTGTGGCAGGTAATGAGCAGTACTTC
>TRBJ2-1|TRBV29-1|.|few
CSVEDIGGTASGEQFF
TGCAGCGTTGAAGATATAGGGGGTACAGCGTCGGGTGAGCAGTTCTTC
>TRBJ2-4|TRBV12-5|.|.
CASGLERVPKNIQYF
TGTGCTAGTGGTTTGGAGCGGGTTCCCAAAAACATTCAGTACTTC
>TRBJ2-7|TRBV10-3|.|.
CAISGANGSYEQYF
TGTGCCATCAGTGGAGCCAACGGCTCCTACGAGCAGTACTTC
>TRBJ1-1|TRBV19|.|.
CASSRRGASRGTEAFF
TGTGCCAGTAGCCGTCGGGGGGCATCAAGAGGCACTGAAGCTTTCTTT
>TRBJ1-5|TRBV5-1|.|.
CASSLGGGSQPQHF
TGCGCCAGCAGCTTGGGAGGGGGAAGTCAGCCCCAGCATTTT
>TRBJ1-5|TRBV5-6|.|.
CASSLGRGGYQPQHF
TGTGCCAGCAGCTTGGGTAGGGGTGGCTATCAGCCCCAGCATTTT
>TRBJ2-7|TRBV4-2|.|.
CASSPVRSGASSYEQYF
TGTGCCAGCAGCCCGGTGCGGTCAGGGGCAAGCTCCTACGAGCAGTACTTC
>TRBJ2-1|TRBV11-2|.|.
CACLKRDSYSEQFF
TGTGCCTGCTTAAAGAGGGACTCGTACAGTGAGCAGTTCTTC
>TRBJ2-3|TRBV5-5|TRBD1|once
CASSRDRNTDTQYF
TGTGCCAGCAGCCGGGACAGAAACACAGATACGCAGTATTTT
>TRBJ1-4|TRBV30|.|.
CAWSRPGANEKLFF
TGTGCCTGGAGTCGTCCGGGAGCTAATGAAAAACTGTTTTTT
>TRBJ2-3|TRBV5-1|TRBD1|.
CASSRDRWTDTQYF
TGCGCCAGCAGTCGGGACAGGTGGACAGATACGCAGTATTTT
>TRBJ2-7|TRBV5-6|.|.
CASSPTSIPYEQYF
TGTGCCAGCAGCCCTACTAGTATCCCCTACGAGCAGTACTTC
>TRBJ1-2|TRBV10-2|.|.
CASSESGADVGGYTF
TGCGCCAGCAGTGAGTCCGGAGCCGACGTGGGTGGCTACACCTTC
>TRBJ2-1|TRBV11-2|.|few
CASSSWSGNEQFF
TGTGCCAGCAGCTCGTGGAGTGGCAATGAGCAGTTCTTC
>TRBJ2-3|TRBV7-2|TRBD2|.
CASSSYSGVSTDTQYF
TGTGCCAGCAGCTCTTATAGCGGGGTTAGCACAGATACGCAGTATTTT
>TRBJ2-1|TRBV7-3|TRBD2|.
CAIGRRERLRVSSYNEQFF
TGTGCCATCGGTAGGCGGGAGCGACTCCGAGTCAGCTCCTACAATGAGCAGTTCTTC
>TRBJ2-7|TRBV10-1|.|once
CASSESGGYEQYF
TGCGCCAGCAGTGAGTCCGGCGGGTACGAGCAGTACTTC
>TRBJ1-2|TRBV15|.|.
CATSRAQGENYGYTF
TGTGCCACCAGCAGAGCACAGGGCGAAAACTATGGCTACACCTTC
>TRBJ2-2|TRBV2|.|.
CASSRTGPGVGELFF
TGTGCCAGCAGTCGGACAGGCCCGGGGGTCGGGGAGCTGTTTTTT
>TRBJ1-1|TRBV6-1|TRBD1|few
CASSAITGGYTEAFF
TGTGCCAGCAGTGCCATAACAGGGGGGTACACTGAAGCTTTCTTT
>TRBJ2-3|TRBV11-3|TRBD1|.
CASSLGTGGTDTQYF
TGTGCCAGCAGCTTAGGGACAGGGGGAACAGATACGCAGTATTTT
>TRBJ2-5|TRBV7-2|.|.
CASSLGLQETQYF
TGTGCCAGCAGCTTAGGACTCCAAGAGACCCAGTACTTC
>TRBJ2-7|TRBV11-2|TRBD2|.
CASSLARTSEGYEQYF
TGTGCCAGCAGCTTAGCAAGGACTAGCGAGGGCTACGAGCAGTACTTC
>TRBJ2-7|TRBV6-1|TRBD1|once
CASSTRDRGPYEQYF
TGTGCCAGCAGTACCCGGGACAGGGGCCCCTACGAGCAGTACTTC
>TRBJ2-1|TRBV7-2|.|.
CASSFYFGSYNEQFF
TGTGCCAGCAGCTTTTACTTCGGCTCCTACAATGAGCAGTTCTTC
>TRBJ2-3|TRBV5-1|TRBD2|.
CASSPGLAGTDTQYF
TGCGCCAGCAGCCCAGGACTAGCGGGAACAGATACGCAGTATTTT
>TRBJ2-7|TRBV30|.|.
CAWEGSFYEQYF
TGTGCCTGGGAGGGCAGTTTCTACGAGCAGTACTTC
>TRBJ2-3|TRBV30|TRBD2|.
CAWSVASGNTDTQYF
TGTGCCTGGAGTGTAGCTAGCGGGAACACAGATACGCAGTATTTT
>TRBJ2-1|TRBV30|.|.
CAWSRLVGSEQFF
TGTGCCTGGAGTCGACTAGTTGGTAGTGAGCAGTTCTTC
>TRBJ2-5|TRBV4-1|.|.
CASSSYHRGAGETQYF
TGCGCCAGCAGCTCTTATCACCGGGGGGCCGGAGAGACCCAGTACTTC
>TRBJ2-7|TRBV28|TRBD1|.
CASSTFQGAPYEQYF
TGTGCCAGCAGTACCTTCCAGGGGGCTCCCTACGAGCAGTACTTC
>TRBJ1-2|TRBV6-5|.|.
CASRLGGGSYGYTF
TGTGCCAGCAGGTTGGGAGGGGGGAGCTATGGCTACACCTTC
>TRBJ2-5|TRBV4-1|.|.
CASSRAAVWDQETQYF
TGCGCCAGCAGCCGAGCGGCTGTGTGGGACCAAGAGACCCAGTACTTC
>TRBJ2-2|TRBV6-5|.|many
CASIATNTGELFF
TGTGCCAGCATAGCAACGAACACCGGGGAGCTGTTTTTT
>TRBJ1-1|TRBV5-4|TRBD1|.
CASSLPGGSEAFF
TGTGCCAGCAGCCTACCAGGGGGGTCTGAAGCTTTCTTT
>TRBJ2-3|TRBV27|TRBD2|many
CASSYLTSGRTDTQYF
TGTGCCAGCAGTTACCTGACTAGCGGTCGCACAGATACGCAGTATTTT
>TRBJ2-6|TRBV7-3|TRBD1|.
CASSLTGRGSGANVLTF
TGTGCCAGCAGCTTAACAGGCAGGGGGTCTGGGGCCAACGTCCTGACTTTC
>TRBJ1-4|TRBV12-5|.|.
CASGSLEKLFF
TGTGCTAGTGGCTCCCTGGAAAAACTGTTTTTT
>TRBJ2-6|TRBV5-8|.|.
CASSWGPGFGANVLTF
TGTGCCAGCAGCTGGGGCCCAGGGTTTGGGGCCAACGTCCTGACTTTC
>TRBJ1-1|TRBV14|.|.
CATTRLNTEAFF
TGTGCCACCACCAGGTTGAACACTGAAGCTTTCTTT